What follows describes a single T cell receptor beta chain. Its antigen is still unknown. The data were taken from a study of graft-versus-host responses after intestinal transplantation. Study in general: Recipients were all induced with anti-thymocyte globulin, then given tacrolimus and steroids for two to three years. Study outcomes and limitations: Recipient marrow harbored GvH clones, some of which surfaced first in ileum or blood.

CDR1 KGHSH and CDR2 LQKENI come from the germline V gene. The CDR3 is 12 amino acids. V was shortened by 6 bases and J by 9 bases, with 12 bases between the two germline ends. Data came from immunoSEQ multiplex PCR; TCRdb stores just in-frame clones and leaves some out. This table has over 100,000 clones, roughly 95% appearing once. The clonotype comes from a human donor who received an intestinal transplant. This material consisted of unstimulated CD8+ T cells sorted from spleen or lymph node cells, taken before intestinal transplant. V is TRBV18 and J is TRBJ2-1; either TRBD1 or TRBD2 may supply D (7 bases each). CDR3 in amino acids: CASSPGGGEQFF. CDR3 in DNA: TGTGCCAGCTCTCCAGGGGGGGGTGAGCAGTTCTTC.